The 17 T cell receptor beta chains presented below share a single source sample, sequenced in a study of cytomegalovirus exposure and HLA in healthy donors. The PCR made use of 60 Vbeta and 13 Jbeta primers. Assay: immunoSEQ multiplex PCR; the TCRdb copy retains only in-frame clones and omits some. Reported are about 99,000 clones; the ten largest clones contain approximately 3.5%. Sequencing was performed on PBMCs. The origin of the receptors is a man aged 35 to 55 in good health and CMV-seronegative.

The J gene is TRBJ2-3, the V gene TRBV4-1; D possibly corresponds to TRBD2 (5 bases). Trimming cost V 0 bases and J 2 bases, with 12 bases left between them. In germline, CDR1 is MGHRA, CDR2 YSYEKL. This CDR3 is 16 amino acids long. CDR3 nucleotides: TGCGCCAGCAGCCAAGAATCACTCCGGGACACAGATACGCAGTATTTT. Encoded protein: CASSQESLRDTDTQYF.

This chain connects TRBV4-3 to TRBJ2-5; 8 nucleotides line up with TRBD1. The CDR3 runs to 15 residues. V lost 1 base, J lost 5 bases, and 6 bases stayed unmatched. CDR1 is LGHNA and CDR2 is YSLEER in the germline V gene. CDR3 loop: CASSQVDRVGETQYF. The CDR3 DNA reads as TGCGCCAGCAGCCAAGTGGACAGGGTGGGCGAGACCCAGTACTTC.

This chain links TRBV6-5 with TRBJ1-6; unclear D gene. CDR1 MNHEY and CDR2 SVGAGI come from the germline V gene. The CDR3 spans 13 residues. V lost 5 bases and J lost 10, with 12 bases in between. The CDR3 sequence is CASSPQTGSPLHF. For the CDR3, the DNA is TGTGCCAGCAGTCCCCAGACGGGATCACCCCTCCACTTT.

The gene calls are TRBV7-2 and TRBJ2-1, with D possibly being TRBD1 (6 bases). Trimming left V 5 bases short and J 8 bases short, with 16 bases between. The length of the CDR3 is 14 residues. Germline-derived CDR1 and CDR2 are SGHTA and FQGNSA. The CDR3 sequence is CASSPGQGFDEQFF. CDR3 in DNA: TGTGCCAGCAGCCCGGGACAAGGATTCGATGAGCAGTTCTTC. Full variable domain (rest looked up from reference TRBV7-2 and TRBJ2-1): GAGVSQSPSNKVTEKGKDVELRCDPISGHTALYWYRQSLGQGLEFLIYFQGNSAPDKSGLPSDRFSAERTGGSVSTLTIQRTQQEDSAVYLCASSPGQGFDEQFFGPGTRLTVL.

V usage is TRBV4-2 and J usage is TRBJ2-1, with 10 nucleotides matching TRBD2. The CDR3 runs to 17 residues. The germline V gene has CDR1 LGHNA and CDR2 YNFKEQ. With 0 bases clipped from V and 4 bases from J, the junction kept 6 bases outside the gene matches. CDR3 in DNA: TGTGCCAGCAGCCAAGAATTCAGCGGGGGGGCTTACAATGAGCAGTTCTTC. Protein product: CASSQEFSGGAYNEQFF.

CDR3 in amino acids: CASSQGQGPNNEQFF. CDR3 in DNA: TGCGCCAGCAGCCAAGGACAGGGACCAAACAATGAGCAGTTCTTC. The rearrangement joins TRBV4-3 to TRBJ2-1, with 7 bases lining up with TRBD1. V trimming: 1 base; J trimming: 5 bases; junction bases outside the gene matches: 5. CDR1 and CDR2 (germline): LGHNA, YSLEER. The CDR3 has 15 residues.

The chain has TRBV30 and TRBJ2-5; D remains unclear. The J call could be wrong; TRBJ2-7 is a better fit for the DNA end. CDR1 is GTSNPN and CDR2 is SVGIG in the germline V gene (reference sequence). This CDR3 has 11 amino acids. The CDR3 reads CAGLTEYEQYF. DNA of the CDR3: TGTGCCGGTTTAACAGAATACGAGCAGTACTTC.

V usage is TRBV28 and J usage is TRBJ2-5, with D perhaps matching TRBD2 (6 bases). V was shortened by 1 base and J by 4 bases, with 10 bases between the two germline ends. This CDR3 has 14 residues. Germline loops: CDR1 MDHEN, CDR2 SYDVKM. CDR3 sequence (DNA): TGTGCCAGCAGTTTATCGGGGGTAAGAGAGACCCAGTACTTC. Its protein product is CASSLSGVRETQYF.

This chain's CDR3 is CASSHPQGPGSHQPQHF. For the CDR3, the DNA is TGCGCCAGCAGCCATCCGCAGGGCCCCGGTTCCCATCAGCCCCAGCATTTT. This chain uses TRBV4-1 with TRBJ1-5; D is possibly TRBD1 (5 bases). Germline CDR1 is MGHRA and CDR2 is YSYEKL. V was pared by 3 bases and J by 5 bases, with 20 bases between. The CDR3 loop spans 17 amino acids.

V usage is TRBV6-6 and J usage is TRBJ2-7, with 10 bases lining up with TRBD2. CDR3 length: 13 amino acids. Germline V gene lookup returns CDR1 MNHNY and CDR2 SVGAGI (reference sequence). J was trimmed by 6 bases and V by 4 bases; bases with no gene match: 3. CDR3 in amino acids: CASSSPSGSEQYF. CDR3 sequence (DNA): TGTGCCAGCAGTTCACCTAGCGGGAGCGAGCAGTACTTC.

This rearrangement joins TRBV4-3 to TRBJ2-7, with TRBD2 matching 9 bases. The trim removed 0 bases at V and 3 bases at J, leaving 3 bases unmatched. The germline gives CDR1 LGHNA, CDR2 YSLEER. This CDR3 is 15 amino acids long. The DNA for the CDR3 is TGCGCCAGCAGCCAAGAGCCGACTAGCGGCTACGAGCAGTACTTC. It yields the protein CASSQEPTSGYEQYF.

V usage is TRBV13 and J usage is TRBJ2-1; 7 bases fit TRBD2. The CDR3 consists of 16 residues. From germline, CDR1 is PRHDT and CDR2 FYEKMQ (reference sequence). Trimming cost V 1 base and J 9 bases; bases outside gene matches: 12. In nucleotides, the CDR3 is TGTGCCAGCAGCTTAGAAGGGCTAGCGGCTTTTCGTGAGCAGTTCTTC. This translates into CASSLEGLAAFREQFF.

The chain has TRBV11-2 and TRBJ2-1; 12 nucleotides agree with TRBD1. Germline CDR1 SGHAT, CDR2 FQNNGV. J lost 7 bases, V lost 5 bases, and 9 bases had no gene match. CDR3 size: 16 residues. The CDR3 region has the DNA TGTGCCAGCAGCCGACGGGGACAGGGGGCGACGAATGAGCAGTTCTTC. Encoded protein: CASSRRGQGATNEQFF.

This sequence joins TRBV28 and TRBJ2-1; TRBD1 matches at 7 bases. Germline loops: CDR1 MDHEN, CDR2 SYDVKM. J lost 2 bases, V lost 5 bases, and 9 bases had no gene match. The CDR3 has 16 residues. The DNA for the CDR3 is TGTGCCAGCAGTCCCGAAGGGGGCCCCGCCTACAATGAGCAGTTCTTC. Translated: CASSPEGGPAYNEQFF. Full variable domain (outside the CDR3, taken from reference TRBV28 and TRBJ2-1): DVKVTQSSRYLVKRTGEKVFLECVQDMDHENMFWYRQDPGLGLRLIYFSYDVKMKEKGDIPEGYSVSREKKERFSLILESASTNQTSMYLCASSPEGGPAYNEQFFGPGTRLTVL.

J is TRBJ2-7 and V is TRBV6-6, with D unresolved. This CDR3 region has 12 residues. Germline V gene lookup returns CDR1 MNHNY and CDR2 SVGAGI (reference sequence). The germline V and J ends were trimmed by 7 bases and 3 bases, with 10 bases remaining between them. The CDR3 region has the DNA TGTGCCAGCAATCACGTGAGCTACGAGCAGTACTTC. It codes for CASNHVSYEQYF.

Here the CDR3 reads CAISEDGGNYNEQFF. The CDR3 DNA is TGTGCCATCAGTGAGGACGGCGGAAACTACAATGAGCAGTTCTTC. The chain carries TRBV10-3 and TRBJ2-1, with no clear D. V was shortened by 2 bases and J by 3 bases, with 11 bases between the two germline ends. Germline CDR1 reads ENHRY; CDR2 reads SYGVKD. CDR3 size: 15 residues.

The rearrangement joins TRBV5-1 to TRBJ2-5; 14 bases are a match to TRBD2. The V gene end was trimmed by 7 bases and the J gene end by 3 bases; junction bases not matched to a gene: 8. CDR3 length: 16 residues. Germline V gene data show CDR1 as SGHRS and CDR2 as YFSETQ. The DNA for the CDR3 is TGCGCCAGCGACACCGGGACTAGCGGGAGCAAAGAGACCCAGTACTTC. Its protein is CASDTGTSGSKETQYF.